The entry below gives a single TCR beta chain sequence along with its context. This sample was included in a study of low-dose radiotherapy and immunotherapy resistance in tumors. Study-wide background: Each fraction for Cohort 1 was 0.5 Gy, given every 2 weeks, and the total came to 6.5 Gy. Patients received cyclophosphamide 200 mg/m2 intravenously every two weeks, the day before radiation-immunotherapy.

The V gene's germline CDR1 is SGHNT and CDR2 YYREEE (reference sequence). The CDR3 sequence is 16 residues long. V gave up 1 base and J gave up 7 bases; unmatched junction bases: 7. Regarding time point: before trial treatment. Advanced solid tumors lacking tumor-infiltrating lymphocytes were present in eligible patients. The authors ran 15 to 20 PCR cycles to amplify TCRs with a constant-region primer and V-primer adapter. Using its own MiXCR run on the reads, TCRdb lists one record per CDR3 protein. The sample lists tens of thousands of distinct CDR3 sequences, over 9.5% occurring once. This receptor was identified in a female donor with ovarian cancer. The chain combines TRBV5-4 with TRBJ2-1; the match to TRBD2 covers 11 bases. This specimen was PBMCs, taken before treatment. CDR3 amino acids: CASSLTSGSGPNEQFF. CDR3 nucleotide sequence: TGTGCCAGCAGCTTGACTAGCGGGAGTGGCCCAAATGAGCAGTTCTTC.